Below are 24 T cell receptor beta chains sequenced from a single sample in a study of T cell repertoires in cytomegalovirus infection. TCRdb re-analysed the reads in MiXCR, keeping a single row per CDR3 protein. The sample gives about 460,000 distinct CDR3 sequences, around 10% of which show up once; about 9.4% is in the top ten. Sequenced input: PBMCs. The receptors stem from a human donor in good health (CMV status not recorded). Some clones in this sample may be carry-over from other donors' samples.

This clonotype was detected ten times or more. The CDR3 loop is CASRTQELNTEAFF. The CDR3 region has the DNA TGTGCCAGTCGAACCCAGGAATTGAACACTGAAGCTTTCTTT. The chain links TRBV28 to TRBJ1-1; D is unclear. This CDR3 is 14 amino acids long. CDR1 and CDR2 from the germline V gene are MDHEN and SYDVKM. V was clipped by 9 bases and J by 0 bases, with 14 bases between them. Using reference TRBV28 and TRBJ1-1 for the parts outside the CDR3, the full variable domain is DVKVTQSSRYLVKRTGEKVFLECVQDMDHENMFWYRQDPGLGLRLIYFSYDVKMKEKGDIPEGYSVSREKKERFSLILESASTNQTSMYLCASRTQELNTEAFFGQGTRLTVV.

This clonotype was seen only a few times. The chain is built from TRBV14 and TRBJ1-4; D uncertain. Germline V gene sequence: CDR1 SGHDN, CDR2 FVKESK. The CDR3 has 17 amino acids. V lost 0 bases and J 0 bases, leaving 11 bases between the germline ends. CDR3 nucleotide sequence: TGTGCCAGCAGCCAAGATAACGCTTTTGCAACTAATGAAAAACTGTTTTTT. Translated: CASSQDNAFATNEKLFF. The whole variable domain, remainder taken from reference TRBV14 and TRBJ1-4, is EAGVTQFPSHSVIEKGQTVTLRCDPISGHDNLYWYRRVMGKEIKFLLHFVKESKQDESGMPNNRFLAERTGGTYSTLKVQPAELEDSGVYFCASSQDNAFATNEKLFFGSGTQLSVL.

J is TRBJ1-2 and V is TRBV3-1; 8 nucleotides agree with TRBD1. The CDR3 consists of 19 residues. Germline V gene data show CDR1 as LGHDT and CDR2 as YNNKEL (reference sequence). With V trimmed by 0 bases and J by 4 bases, 16 bases remained unmatched. The CDR3 loop is CASSQDGLRTGPSSYGYTF. The CDR3, as DNA: TGTGCCAGCAGCCAAGATGGTTTGCGGACAGGGCCCTCCTCCTATGGCTACACCTTC.

This clonotype appeared a few times. This may arise from a read error, as a much more abundant clone is one base away. The genes are TRBV7-3 and TRBJ2-1; D remains unclear. The germline V gene encodes CDR1 SGHTA and CDR2 FQGTGA. Trimming removed 5 bases from V and 1 base from J, with 6 bases in between. The CDR3 spans 13 residues. The CDR3 DNA is TGTGCCAGCAGCCCTCAATCCTACAATGAGCAGTTCTTC. This encodes CASSPQSYNEQFF.

This clonotype was counted many times. The chain carries TRBV6-6 and TRBJ2-7; D might be TRBD2 (7 bases). Between the trimmed V and J ends, which lost 4 bases and 2 bases, there was a span of 15 bases. This CDR3 contains 15 residues. In germline, CDR1 is MNHNY, CDR2 SVGAGI (reference sequence). In nucleotides, the CDR3 is TGTGCCAGCAGTTCAGGAGAGGGGGGGACCTACGAGCAGTACTTC. Translation gives CASSSGEGGTYEQYF.

At least ten counts were recorded for this clonotype. The rearrangement links TRBV28 to TRBJ2-2; no clear D gene. Trimming stripped 8 bases from V and 6 bases from J, with 16 bases between. Germline CDR1 reads MDHEN; CDR2 reads SYDVKM. CDR3 length equals 14 residues. The CDR3 DNA is TGTGCCAGCTTTCGGGTAACGTCTCCCGGGGAGCTGTTTTTT. Residues: CASFRVTSPGELFF.

The chain employs TRBV20-1 and TRBJ1-3; D remains ambiguous. Trimming removed 3 bases at V and 0 bases at J, with 12 bases between. From germline, CDR1 is DFQATT and CDR2 SNEGSKA (reference sequence). The CDR3 runs 15 residues. The CDR3 here is CSASPLRSSGNTIYF. CDR3 nucleotide sequence: TGCAGTGCTAGTCCCCTTAGGTCCTCTGGAAACACCATATATTTT.

V and J are TRBV5-8 and TRBJ1-2, with D possibly matching TRBD1 (5 bases). V shed 0 bases and J shed 3 bases, with 9 bases lying between them. The CDR3 spans 14 residues. Germline V gene data show CDR1 as SGHTS and CDR2 as YDEGEE. The CDR3 loop reads CASSLDGRDYGYTF. Written as DNA, the CDR3 is TGTGCCAGCAGCTTGGACGGCAGGGACTATGGCTACACCTTC.

The sample holds many counts of this clonotype. This chain links TRBV6-2 or TRBV6-3 with TRBJ2-2, with D possibly TRBD2 on 6 matching bases. Germline V gene lookup returns CDR1 MNHEY and CDR2 SVGEGT. V was clipped by 5 bases and J by 1 base, with 14 bases between them. CDR3 length: 16 amino acids. CDR3 in DNA: TGTGCCAGCAGTCGCTCCGGGACTTTGAACACCGGGGAGCTGTTTTTT. It specifies CASSRSGTLNTGELFF.

This clonotype was counted many times. V gene TRBV2 combines with J gene TRBJ1-4; no definite D call. This CDR3 contains 13 residues. CDR1 and CDR2 (germline): SNHLY, FYNNEI. Trimming left V 8 bases short and J 5 bases short, with 12 bases between. CDR3 sequence: CASRVTLNEKLFF. CDR3 nucleotides: TGTGCCAGCCGTGTAACGTTGAATGAAAAACTGTTTTTT.

This clonotype was observed at least ten times. J is TRBJ1-4 and V is TRBV20-1; the D is unclear. The length of the CDR3 is 15 residues. Germline V gene data show CDR1 as DFQATT and CDR2 as SNEGSKA (reference sequence). Trimming shortened V by 2 bases and J by 2 bases, and 12 bases separated the two germline ends. CDR3 protein: CSARSGFTTNEKLFF. Here the CDR3 DNA reads TGCAGTGCTAGATCCGGGTTTACGACTAATGAAAAACTGTTTTTT.

V and J are TRBV19 and TRBJ2-7, with 8 bases that match TRBD1. The junction had 3 bases not matched to a gene; V was cut back by 5 bases and J by 3 bases. CDR1 and CDR2 (germline): LNHDA, SQIVND (reference sequence). CDR3 length: 13 residues. The CDR3 loop is CASSVGQDYEQYF. CDR3 nucleotides: TGTGCCAGTAGTGTGGGACAGGACTACGAGCAGTACTTC. Full variable domain (remainder filled in from reference TRBV19 and TRBJ2-7): DGGITQSPKYLFRKEGQNVTLSCEQNLNHDAMYWYRQDPGQGLRLIYYSQIVNDFQKGDIAEGYSVSREKKESFPLTVTSAQKNPTAFYLCASSVGQDYEQYFGPGTRLTVT.

In this sample, this clonotype turned up many times. V and J are TRBV5-5 and TRBJ2-6; 10 bases match TRBD1. J gave up 4 bases and V 4 bases, and 5 bases lay outside the gene matches. Germline CDR1 is SGHKS and CDR2 is YYEKEE (reference sequence). This CDR3 region has 16 residues. CDR3 amino acids: CASSPGTGAGANVLTF. The DNA for the CDR3 is TGTGCCAGCAGCCCCGGGACAGGGGCCGGGGCCAACGTCCTGACTTTC.

This chain links TRBV6-6 with TRBJ1-5; D is uncertain. Per germline, CDR1 MNHNY and CDR2 SVGAGI (reference sequence). Between the trimmed V and J ends, which lost 6 bases and 7 bases, there was a span of 13 bases. The CDR3 sequence is 13 residues long. The CDR3 DNA reads TGTGCCAGCAGGCTAGGAAGAGGCCAGCCCCAGCATTTT. Translated: CASRLGRGQPQHF.

This clonotype was observed at least ten times. The rearrangement joins TRBV11-2 to TRBJ2-1; 10 bases match TRBD2. Germline CDR1 and CDR2: SGHAT and FQNNGV. CDR3 length: 15 amino acids. The V and J ends lost 2 bases and 6 bases, in that order; junction bases with no gene match: 4. This chain's CDR3 is CASSLSLAGVNEQFF. CDR3 nucleotides: TGTGCCAGCAGCTTATCTCTAGCGGGGGTCAATGAGCAGTTCTTC.

With respect to this clonotype: Sequence at one end of the junction differs from germline and may be a read error. V is TRBV5-5 and J is TRBJ2-5, with TRBD1 matching over 8 bases. The length of the CDR3 is 15 residues. From germline, CDR1 is SGHKS and CDR2 YYEKEE (reference sequence). The CDR3 region has the DNA TGTGTCAGCAGCTTAAACCAGGGGGCGGGAGAGACCCAGTACTTC. Translating gives CVSSLNQGAGETQYF.

This clonotype was seen many times. The rearrangement uses TRBV19 and TRBJ2-7; 9 bases line up with TRBD2. The CDR3 loop spans 13 amino acids. V was clipped by 7 bases and J by 3 bases; unmatched bases: 4. The germline CDR1 and CDR2 sequences are LNHDA and SQIVND (reference sequence). CDR3 sequence (DNA): TGTGCCAGTACCCGAGCGGGAGGCTACGAGCAGTACTTC. It is translated as CASTRAGGYEQYF.

At least ten counts were recorded for this clonotype. The chain is built from TRBV7-9 and TRBJ2-1; TRBD1 is a possible D gene (6 bases). Germline V gives CDR1 SEHNR, CDR2 FQNEAQ (reference sequence). V lost 2 bases, J lost 0 bases, and 17 bases lay in between. CDR3 size: 18 residues. CDR3 residues: CASSLNRETRSSYNEQFF. The DNA of the CDR3 is TGTGCCAGCAGCTTAAACAGGGAGACTCGTAGCTCCTACAATGAGCAGTTCTTC.

The sample holds many counts of this clonotype. The chain uses TRBV20-1 and TRBJ2-3; D is unclear. Germline V gives CDR1 DFQATT, CDR2 SNEGSKA (reference sequence). Trimming removed 0 bases from V and 2 bases from J, with 9 bases in between. The CDR3 loop spans 14 amino acids. CDR3 amino acids: CSARDKTDTDTQYF. The CDR3 DNA reads TGCAGTGCTAGAGATAAGACCGACACAGATACGCAGTATTTT.

This clonotype was counted at least ten times. CDR3 residues: CASSSWDREAFF. Written as DNA, the CDR3 is TGTGCCAGCAGCTCCTGGGACAGGGAAGCTTTCTTT. The rearrangement joins TRBV5-5 to TRBJ1-1, with TRBD1 matching 8 bases. The CDR3 length is 12 residues. Germline V gives CDR1 SGHKS, CDR2 YYEKEE (reference sequence). V lost 3 bases, J lost 8 bases, and 3 bases stayed unmatched.

The gene calls are TRBV28 and TRBJ1-1; no clear D gene. There are 12 residues in the CDR3. Germline values: CDR1 MDHEN, CDR2 SYDVKM. V was trimmed by 3 bases and J by 7 bases, leaving 9 bases between them. The DNA for the CDR3 is TGTGCCAGCAGTTTGACCAGGTTTGAAGCTTTCTTT. Its protein product is CASSLTRFEAFF.

This clonotype showed up many times. This rearrangement joins TRBV24-1 to TRBJ2-2; perhaps TRBD1 as D (5 bases). The V gene's germline CDR1 is KGHDR and CDR2 SFDVKD. The CDR3 sequence is 17 residues long. Trimming pared 3 bases from V and 2 bases from J, leaving 15 bases between. CDR3 protein: CATSDPGWQGNTGELFF. The DNA for the CDR3 is TGTGCCACCAGTGATCCCGGGTGGCAGGGAAACACCGGGGAGCTGTTTTTT.

The chain carries TRBV20-1 and TRBJ2-4; TRBD2 matches at 11 bases. Per germline, CDR1 DFQATT and CDR2 SNEGSKA (reference sequence). V shed 4 bases and J 0 bases; nucleotides not matched to a gene: 8. The CDR3 is 17 amino acids. The chain's CDR3 is CSATGTSGTLAKNIQYF. CDR3 in DNA: TGCAGTGCTACCGGGACTAGCGGAACCCTAGCCAAAAACATTCAGTACTTC.

This clonotype was seen at least ten times. V is TRBV7-2 and J is TRBJ1-2; no definite D call. V lost 5 bases to trimming and J lost 8 bases, with 18 bases between them. The CDR3 loop spans 14 amino acids. Germline CDR1 and CDR2: SGHTA and FQGNSA. CDR3 amino acids: CASSPTPPGRGYTF. The DNA of the CDR3 is TGTGCCAGCAGCCCCACCCCTCCGGGCAGAGGCTACACCTTC.